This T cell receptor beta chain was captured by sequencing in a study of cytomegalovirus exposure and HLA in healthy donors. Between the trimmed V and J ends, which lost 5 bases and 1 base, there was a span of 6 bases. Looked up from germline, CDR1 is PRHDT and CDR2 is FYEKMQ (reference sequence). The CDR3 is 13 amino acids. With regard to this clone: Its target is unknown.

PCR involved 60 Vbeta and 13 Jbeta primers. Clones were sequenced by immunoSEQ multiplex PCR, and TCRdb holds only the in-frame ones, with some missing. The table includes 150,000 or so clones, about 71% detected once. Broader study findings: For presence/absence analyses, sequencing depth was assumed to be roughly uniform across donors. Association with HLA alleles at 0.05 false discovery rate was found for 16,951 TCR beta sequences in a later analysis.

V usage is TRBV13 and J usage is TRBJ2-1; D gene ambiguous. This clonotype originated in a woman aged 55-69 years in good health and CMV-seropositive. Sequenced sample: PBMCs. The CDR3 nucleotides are TGTGCCAGCAGCCCCCGGTCCTACAATGAGCAGTTCTTC. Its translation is CASSPRSYNEQFF.